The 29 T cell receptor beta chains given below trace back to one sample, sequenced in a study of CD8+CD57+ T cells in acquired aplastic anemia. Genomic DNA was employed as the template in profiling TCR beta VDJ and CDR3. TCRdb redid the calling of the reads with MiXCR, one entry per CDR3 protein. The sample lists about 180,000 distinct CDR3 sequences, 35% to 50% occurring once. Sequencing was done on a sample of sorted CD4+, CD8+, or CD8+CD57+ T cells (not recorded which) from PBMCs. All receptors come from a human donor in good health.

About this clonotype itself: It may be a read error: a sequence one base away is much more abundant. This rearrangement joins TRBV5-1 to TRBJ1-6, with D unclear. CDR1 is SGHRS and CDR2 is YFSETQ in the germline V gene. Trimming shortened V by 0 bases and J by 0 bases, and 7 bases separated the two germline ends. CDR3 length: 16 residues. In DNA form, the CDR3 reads TGCGCCAGCAGCTTGGCCGGTGGCTCCTATAATTCACCCCTCCACTTT. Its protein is CASSLAGGSYNSPLHF.

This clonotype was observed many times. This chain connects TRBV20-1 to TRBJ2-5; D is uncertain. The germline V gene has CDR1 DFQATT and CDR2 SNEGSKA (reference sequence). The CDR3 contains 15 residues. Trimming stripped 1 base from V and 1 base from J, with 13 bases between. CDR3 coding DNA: TGCAGTGCTAGAGGAAGTGTGGCAGCCCAAGAGACCCAGTACTTC. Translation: CSARGSVAAQETQYF.

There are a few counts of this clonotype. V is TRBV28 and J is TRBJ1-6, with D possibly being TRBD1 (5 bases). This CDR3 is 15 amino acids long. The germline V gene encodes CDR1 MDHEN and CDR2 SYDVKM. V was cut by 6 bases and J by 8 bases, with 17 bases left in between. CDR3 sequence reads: CASSPRGRGDSPLHF. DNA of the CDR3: TGTGCCAGCAGCCCTAGGGGCCGGGGTGATTCACCCCTCCACTTT.

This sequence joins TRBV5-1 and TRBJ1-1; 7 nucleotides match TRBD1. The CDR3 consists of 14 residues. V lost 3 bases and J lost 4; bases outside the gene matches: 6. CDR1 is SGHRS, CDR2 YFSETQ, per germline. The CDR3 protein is CASSWTGMSTEAFF. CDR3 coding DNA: TGCGCCAGCAGCTGGACAGGTATGAGCACTGAAGCTTTCTTT.

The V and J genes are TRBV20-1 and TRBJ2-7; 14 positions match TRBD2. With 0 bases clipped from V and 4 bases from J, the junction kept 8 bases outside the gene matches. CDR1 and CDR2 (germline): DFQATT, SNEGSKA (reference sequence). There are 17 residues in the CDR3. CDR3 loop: CSARDATSGRARYEQYF. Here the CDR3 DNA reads TGCAGTGCTAGAGATGCGACTAGCGGGAGGGCTAGGTACGAGCAGTACTTC.

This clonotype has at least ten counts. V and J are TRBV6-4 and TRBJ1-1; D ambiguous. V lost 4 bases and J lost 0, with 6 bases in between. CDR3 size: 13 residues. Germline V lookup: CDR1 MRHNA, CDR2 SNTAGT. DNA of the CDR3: TGTGCCAGCAGTGTAATGATGAACACTGAAGCTTTCTTT. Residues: CASSVMMNTEAFF.

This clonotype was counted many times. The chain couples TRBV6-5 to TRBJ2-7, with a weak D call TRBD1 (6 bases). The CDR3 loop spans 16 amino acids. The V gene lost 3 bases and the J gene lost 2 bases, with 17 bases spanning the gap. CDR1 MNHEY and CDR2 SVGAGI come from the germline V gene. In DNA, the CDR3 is TGTGCCAGCAGTTATATGGGGGCAGGCCAGGCCTACGAGCAGTACTTC. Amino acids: CASSYMGAGQAYEQYF.

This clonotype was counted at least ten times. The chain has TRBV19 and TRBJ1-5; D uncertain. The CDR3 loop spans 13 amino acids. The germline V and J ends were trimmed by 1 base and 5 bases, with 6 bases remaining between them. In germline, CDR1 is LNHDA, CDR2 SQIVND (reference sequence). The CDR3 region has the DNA TGTGCCAGTAGTATAGGGCCGTATCAGCCCCAGCATTTT. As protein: CASSIGPYQPQHF.

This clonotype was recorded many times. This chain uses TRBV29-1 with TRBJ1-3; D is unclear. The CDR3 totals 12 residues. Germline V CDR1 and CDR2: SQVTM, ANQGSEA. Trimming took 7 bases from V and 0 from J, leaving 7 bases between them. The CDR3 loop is CSAKISGNTIYF. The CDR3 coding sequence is TGCAGCGCCAAGATCTCTGGAAACACCATATATTTT.

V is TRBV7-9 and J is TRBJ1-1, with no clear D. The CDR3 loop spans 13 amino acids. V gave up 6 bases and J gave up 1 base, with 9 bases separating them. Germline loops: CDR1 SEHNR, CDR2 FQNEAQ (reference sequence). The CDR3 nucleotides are TGTGCCAGCAGACCAGTTCCGAACACTGAAGCTTTCTTT. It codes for CASRPVPNTEAFF.

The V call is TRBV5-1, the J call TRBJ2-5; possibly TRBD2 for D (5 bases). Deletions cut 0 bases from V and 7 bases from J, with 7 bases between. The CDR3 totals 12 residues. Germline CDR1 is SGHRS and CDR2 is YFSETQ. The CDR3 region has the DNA TGCGCCAGCAGCTTGGAAGAGGGGACCCAGTACTTC. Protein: CASSLEEGTQYF.

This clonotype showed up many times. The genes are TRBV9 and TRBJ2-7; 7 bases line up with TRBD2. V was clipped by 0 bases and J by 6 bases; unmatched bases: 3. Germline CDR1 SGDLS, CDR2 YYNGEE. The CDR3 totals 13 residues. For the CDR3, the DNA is TGTGCCAGCAGCGTAGCTACGGGGGGCGAGCAGTACTTC. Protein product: CASSVATGGEQYF.

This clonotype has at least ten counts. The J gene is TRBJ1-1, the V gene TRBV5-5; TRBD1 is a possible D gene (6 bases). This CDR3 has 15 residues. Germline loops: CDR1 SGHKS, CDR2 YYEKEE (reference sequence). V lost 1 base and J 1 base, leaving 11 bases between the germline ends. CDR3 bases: TGTGCCAGCAGCTTGATCGCACAGGGGAACACTGAAGCTTTCTTT. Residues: CASSLIAQGNTEAFF.

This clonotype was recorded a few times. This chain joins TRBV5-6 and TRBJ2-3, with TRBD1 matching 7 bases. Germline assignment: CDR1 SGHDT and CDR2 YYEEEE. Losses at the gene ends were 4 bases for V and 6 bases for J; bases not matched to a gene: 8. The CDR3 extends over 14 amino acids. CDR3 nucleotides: TGTGCCAGCAGCGGGGACAGTTTTTGGGATACGCAGTATTTT. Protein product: CASSGDSFWDTQYF.

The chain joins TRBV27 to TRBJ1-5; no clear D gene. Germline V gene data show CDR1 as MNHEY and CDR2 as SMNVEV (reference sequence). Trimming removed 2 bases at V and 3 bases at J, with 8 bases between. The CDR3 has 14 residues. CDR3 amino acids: CASSLGRINQPQHF. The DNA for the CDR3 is TGTGCCAGCAGTTTAGGGCGAATCAATCAGCCCCAGCATTTT.

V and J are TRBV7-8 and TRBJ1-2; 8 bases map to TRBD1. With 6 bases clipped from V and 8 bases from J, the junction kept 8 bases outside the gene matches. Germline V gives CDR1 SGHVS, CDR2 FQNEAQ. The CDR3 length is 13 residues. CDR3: CASSLGTGPGYTF. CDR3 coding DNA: TGTGCCAGCAGTCTCGGGACAGGCCCGGGCTACACCTTC.

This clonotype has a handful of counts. This CDR3 reads CASRLGTVFPGANVLTF. CDR3 nucleotides: TGTGCCAGCAGGCTCGGGACAGTCTTTCCTGGGGCCAACGTCCTGACTTTC. The chain joins TRBV2 to TRBJ2-6; 7 bases line up with TRBD1. Germline trimming cut 6 bases from V and 2 bases from J; bases unmatched to any gene: 10. Per germline, CDR1 SNHLY and CDR2 FYNNEI. The CDR3 loop spans 17 amino acids. Based on the CDR3 plus reference TRBV2 and TRBJ2-6, the full variable domain is EPEVTQTPSHQVTQMGQEVILRCVPISNHLYFYWYRQILGQKVEFLVSFYNNEISEKSEIFDDQFSVERPDGSNFTLKIRSTKLEDSAMYFCASRLGTVFPGANVLTFGAGSRLTVL.

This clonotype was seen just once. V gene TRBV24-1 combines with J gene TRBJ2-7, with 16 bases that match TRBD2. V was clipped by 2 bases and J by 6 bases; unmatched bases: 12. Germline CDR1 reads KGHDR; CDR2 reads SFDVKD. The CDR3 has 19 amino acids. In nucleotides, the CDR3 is TGTGCCACCAGTGATTCGGGACTAGCGGGAGGGTGGGCCTTGGGCGAGCAGTACTTC. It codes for CATSDSGLAGGWALGEQYF.

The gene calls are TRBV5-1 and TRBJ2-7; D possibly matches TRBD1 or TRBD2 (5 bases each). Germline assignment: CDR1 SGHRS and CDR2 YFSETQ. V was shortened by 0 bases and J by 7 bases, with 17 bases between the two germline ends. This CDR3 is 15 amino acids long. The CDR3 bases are TGCGCCAGCAGCTTGGCCGGGGCAGGGATTAGAGAGCAGTACTTC. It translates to CASSLAGAGIREQYF.

CDR3 coding DNA: TGTGCCAGTAGCCTCACGGGACAGGGAGAGACCCAGTACTTC. This gives the protein CASSLTGQGETQYF. The J gene is TRBJ2-5, the V gene TRBV19, with 9 bases aligning to TRBD1. Looked up from germline, CDR1 is LNHDA and CDR2 is SQIVND (reference sequence). J was trimmed by 4 bases and V by 6 bases; bases with no gene match: 6. This CDR3 comprises 14 residues.

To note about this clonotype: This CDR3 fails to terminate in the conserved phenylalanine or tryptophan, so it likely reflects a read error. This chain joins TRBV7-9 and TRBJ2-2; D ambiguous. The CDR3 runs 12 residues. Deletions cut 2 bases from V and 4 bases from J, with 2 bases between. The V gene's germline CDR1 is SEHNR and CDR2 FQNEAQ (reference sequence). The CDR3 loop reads CASSLSTGELFH. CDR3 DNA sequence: TGTGCCAGCAGCTTATCCACCGGGGAGCTGTTTCAT.

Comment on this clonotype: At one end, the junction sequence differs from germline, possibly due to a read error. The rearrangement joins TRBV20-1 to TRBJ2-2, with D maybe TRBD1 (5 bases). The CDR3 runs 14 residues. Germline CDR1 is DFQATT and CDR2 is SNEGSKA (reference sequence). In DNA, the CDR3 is TGCAGTGCTAGAGATGCAGGGAACGCCGGGGAGCTGTTTTTT. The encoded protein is CSARDAGNAGELFF.

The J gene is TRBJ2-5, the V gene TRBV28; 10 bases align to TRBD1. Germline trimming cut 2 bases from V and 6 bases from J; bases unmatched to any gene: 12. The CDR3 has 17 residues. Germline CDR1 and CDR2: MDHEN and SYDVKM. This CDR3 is CASSLLGTGQGRKTQYF. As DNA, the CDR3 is TGTGCCAGCAGTTTACTGGGGACGGGACAGGGGAGGAAGACCCAGTACTTC.

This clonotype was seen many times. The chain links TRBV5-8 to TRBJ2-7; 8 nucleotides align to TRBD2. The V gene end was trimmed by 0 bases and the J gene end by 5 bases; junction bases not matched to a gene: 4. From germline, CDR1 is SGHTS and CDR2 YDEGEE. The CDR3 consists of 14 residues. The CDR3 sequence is CASSLGTSLNEQYF. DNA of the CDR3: TGTGCCAGCAGCTTGGGGACTAGCCTTAACGAGCAGTACTTC.

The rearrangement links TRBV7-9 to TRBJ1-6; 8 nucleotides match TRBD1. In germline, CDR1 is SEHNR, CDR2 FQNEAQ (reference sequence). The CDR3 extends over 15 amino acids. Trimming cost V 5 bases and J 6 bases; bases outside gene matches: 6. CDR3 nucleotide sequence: TGTGCCAGCAGCATCGGGACAGGAGCTAATTCACCCCTCCACTTT. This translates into CASSIGTGANSPLHF.

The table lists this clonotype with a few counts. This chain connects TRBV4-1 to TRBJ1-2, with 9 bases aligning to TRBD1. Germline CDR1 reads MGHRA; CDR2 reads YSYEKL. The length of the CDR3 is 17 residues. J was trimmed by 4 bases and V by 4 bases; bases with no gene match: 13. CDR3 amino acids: CASSPTSGTGSPYGYTF. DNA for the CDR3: TGCGCCAGCAGCCCCACCTCCGGGACAGGGAGCCCCTATGGCTACACCTTC.

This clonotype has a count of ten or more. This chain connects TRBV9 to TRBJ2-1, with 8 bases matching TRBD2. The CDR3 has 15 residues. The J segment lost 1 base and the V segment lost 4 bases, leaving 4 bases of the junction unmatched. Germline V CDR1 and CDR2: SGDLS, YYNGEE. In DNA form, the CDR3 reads TGTGCCAGCAGCCAAGGACTAGCTTCCTACAATGAGCAGTTCTTC. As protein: CASSQGLASYNEQFF.

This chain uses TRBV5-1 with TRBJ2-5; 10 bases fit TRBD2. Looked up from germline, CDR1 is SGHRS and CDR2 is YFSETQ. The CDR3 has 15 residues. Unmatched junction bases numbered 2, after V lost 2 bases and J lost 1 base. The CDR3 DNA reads TGCGCCAGCAGCTTTCGGACTAGCGGCCAAGAGACCCAGTACTTC. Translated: CASSFRTSGQETQYF.

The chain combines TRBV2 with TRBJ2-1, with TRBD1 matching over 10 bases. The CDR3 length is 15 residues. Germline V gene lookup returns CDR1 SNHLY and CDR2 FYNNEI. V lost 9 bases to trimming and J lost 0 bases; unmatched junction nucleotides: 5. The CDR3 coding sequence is TGTGCCAGGGGGGGACAGGGGACCTCCTACAATGAGCAGTTCTTC. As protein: CARGGQGTSYNEQFF.